A selection of T cell receptor beta chains follows, all from one sample in a study of T cell repertoires in cytomegalovirus infection. Their antigen targets remain unknown. TCRdb analysed the reads with MiXCR anew, one entry per CDR3 protein. The table shows 90,000 to 120,000 distinct CDR3 sequences, with roughly 40% occurring only once. The input for sequencing was CD8+ T cells from cultured PBMCs, taken from culture after CMV antigen stimulation. The receptor source for this set is a human donor in good health (CMV status not recorded). Some clones in this sample may be carry-over from other donors' samples. CDR3s include the opening cysteine and the closing phenylalanine or tryptophan. D genes are given only for firm matches. Rows give clone size only sometimes, using once, few, many, or a class for an expanded clone.

D,length,V,size,J,CDR3,DNA
.,14,TRBV4-1,.,TRBJ2-7,CASSQDGEGWEQYF,TGCGCCAGCAGCCAAGATGGTGAAGGGTGGGAGCAGTACTTC
.,14,TRBV2,.,TRBJ2-2,CASITWYPDGELFF,TGTGCCAGCATAACATGGTACCCGGATGGGGAGCTGTTTTTT
.,14,TRBV6-2/TRBV6-3,.,TRBJ1-1,CASSPAGLETEAFF,TGTGCCAGCAGCCCCGCAGGGCTGGAGACTGAAGCTTTCTTT
TRBD1,14,TRBV7-2,many,TRBJ1-5,CASSLGQGRPPQHF,TGTGCCAGCAGCCTGGGACAGGGACGGCCGCCCCAGCATTTT
TRBD1,17,TRBV4-1,many,TRBJ1-4,CASSLSPAAGGNEKLFF,TGCGCCAGCAGCCTTTCTCCTGCGGCAGGGGGGAATGAAAAACTGTTTTTT
.,13,TRBV12-3/TRBV12-4,few,TRBJ2-2,CASRTMTTEELFF,TGTGCCAGCAGGACGATGACAACGGAGGAGCTGTTTTTT
.,13,TRBV2,.,TRBJ2-1,CASSVLSGNEQFF,TGTGCCAGCAGTGTTCTTAGCGGTAATGAGCAGTTCTTC
TRBD1,15,TRBV6-8,.,TRBJ1-2,CASSYFLGTDYGYTF,TGTGCCAGCAGTTACTTCCTCGGGACAGACTATGGCTACACCTTC
TRBD2,14,TRBV7-8,many,TRBJ2-1,CASSRTSVHNEQFF,TGTGCCAGCAGCCGGACTAGCGTGCACAATGAGCAGTTCTTC
.,12,TRBV19,.,TRBJ2-7,CASSKGFNEQYF,TGTGCCAGTAGTAAGGGGTTCAACGAGCAGTACTTC
.,13,TRBV7-7,few,TRBJ2-1,CASSWGVGNEQFF,TGTGCCAGCAGCTGGGGGGTGGGCAATGAGCAGTTCTTC
.,14,TRBV7-9,few,TRBJ2-5,CASSFVPNGETQYF,TGTGCCAGCAGCTTCGTCCCAAATGGAGAGACCCAGTACTTC
.,15,TRBV2,.,TRBJ2-3,CASSEARLSPDTQYF,TGTGCCAGCAGTGAAGCCCGTCTCTCCCCAGATACGCAGTATTTT
.,15,TRBV20-1,.,TRBJ2-5,CSARLAAATTETQYF,TGCAGTGCTAGATTAGCGGCAGCCACAACGGAGACCCAGTACTTC
TRBD1,15,TRBV28,.,TRBJ1-5,CASSPPDRPNQPQHF,TGTGCCAGCAGCCCCCCGGACAGGCCTAATCAGCCCCAGCATTTT
.,16,TRBV20-1,.,TRBJ1-1,CSARVSPPRPNTEAFF,TGCAGTGCTAGAGTAAGCCCCCCTAGACCGAACACTGAAGCTTTCTTT
TRBD2,16,TRBV27,.,TRBJ2-1,CASSFLSGGNANEQFF,TGTGCCAGCAGTTTCCTTAGCGGGGGGAACGCCAATGAGCAGTTCTTC
.,12,TRBV7-9,.,TRBJ2-3,CASSRTADTQYF,TGTGCCAGCAGCAGGACAGCAGATACGCAGTATTTT
TRBD1,14,TRBV19,.,TRBJ2-7,CASSIGTGGYEQYF,TGTGCCAGTAGTATTGGCACAGGGGGCTACGAGCAGTACTTC
.,14,TRBV7-9,few,TRBJ2-1,CASSFAFSPSEQFF,TGTGCCAGCAGCTTTGCCTTTTCGCCCAGTGAGCAGTTCTTC
.,15,TRBV7-4,once,TRBJ1-2,CASSLFSWRVYGYTF,TGTGCCAGCAGCTTATTTTCCTGGCGGGTCTATGGCTACACCTTC
.,16,TRBV10-3,few,TRBJ2-4,CAISEWAGSAKNIQYF,TGTGCCATCAGTGAGTGGGCAGGGTCAGCCAAAAACATTCAGTACTTC
.,11,TRBV19,few,TRBJ2-5,CASSVSETQYF,TGTGCCAGTAGTGTGAGTGAGACCCAGTACTTC
.,14,TRBV4-1,.,TRBJ2-5,CASSQARGWETQYF,TGCGCCAGCAGCCAAGCGAGGGGGTGGGAGACCCAGTACTTC
.,14,TRBV7-2,.,TRBJ1-1,CASTNRGPGREAFF,TGTGCCAGCACCAATAGGGGCCCGGGGCGGGAAGCTTTCTTT
TRBD2,16,TRBV28,few,TRBJ2-4,CASSWPTSGGENIQYF,TGTGCCAGCAGTTGGCCGACTAGCGGGGGCGAAAACATTCAGTACTTC
TRBD2,15,TRBV7-9,.,TRBJ2-3,CASRLPGTNTDTQYF,TGTGCCAGCAGACTACCAGGGACTAACACAGATACGCAGTATTTT
.,15,TRBV7-9,many,TRBJ2-7,CASSLVPHSSYEQYF,TGTGCCAGCAGCTTAGTTCCACACTCTTCCTACGAGCAGTACTTC
TRBD1,15,TRBV2,.,TRBJ1-1,CASSLTGAHNTEAFF,TGTGCCAGCAGCTTGACAGGGGCTCATAACACTGAAGCTTTCTTT
.,12,TRBV7-2,.,TRBJ2-1,CASSLAYNEQFF,TGTGCCAGCAGCCTAGCTTACAATGAGCAGTTCTTC
.,17,TRBV9,few,TRBJ2-2,CASSVDARITNTGELFF,TGTGCCAGCAGCGTAGACGCGAGGATTACGAACACCGGGGAGCTGTTTTTT
.,13,TRBV19,.,TRBJ2-7,CASSIAPGDEQYF,TGTGCCAGTAGTATAGCCCCAGGGGACGAGCAGTACTTC
.,15,TRBV5-4,once,TRBJ2-7,CASSPGWAEAYEQYF,TGTGCCAGCAGCCCTGGGTGGGCAGAAGCATACGAGCAGTACTTC
.,12,TRBV12-3/TRBV12-4,.,TRBJ1-1,CASSEGGTEAFF,TGTGCCAGCAGTGAAGGGGGCACTGAAGCTTTCTTT
TRBD2,16,TRBV7-2,.,TRBJ2-2,CASSLVAGGAAGELFF,TGTGCCAGCAGCTTAGTGGCGGGGGGGGCGGCCGGGGAGCTGTTTTTT
.,15,TRBV7-8,.,TRBJ2-7,CASNTGGGGAYEQYF,TGTGCCAGCAACACGGGGGGCGGTGGTGCATACGAGCAGTACTTC
.,12,TRBV6-2/TRBV6-3,.,TRBJ1-2,CAISDSVYGYTF,TGTGCCATCAGTGACAGCGTATATGGCTACACCTTC
.,13,TRBV10-3,many,TRBJ2-2,CAISETNTGELFF,TGTGCCATCAGTGAGACGAACACCGGGGAGCTGTTTTTT
.,16,TRBV6-6,.,TRBJ2-1,CVSSSFRVLSSNEQFF,TGTGTCAGCAGTTCCTTCCGGGTCCTCAGCTCCAATGAGCAGTTCTTC
.,13,TRBV12-3/TRBV12-4,many,TRBJ1-5,CASSFAGYQPQHF,TGTGCCAGCAGTTTCGCGGGATATCAGCCCCAGCATTTT
TRBD1,16,TRBV5-1,.,TRBJ2-7,CASSPRMDRLHYEQYF,TGCGCCAGCAGCCCCCGCATGGACAGGTTGCACTACGAGCAGTACTTC
TRBD1,14,TRBV12-3/TRBV12-4,few,TRBJ1-1,CASSSGTGGTEAFF,TGTGCCAGCAGTTCCGGGACAGGGGGCACTGAAGCTTTCTTT
.,14,TRBV19,.,TRBJ1-2,CASSVQGSNYGYTF,TGTGCCAGTAGTGTCCAGGGATCCAACTATGGCTACACCTTC
.,13,TRBV7-9,.,TRBJ1-4,CASSGTTNEKLFF,TGTGCCAGCAGTGGGACAACTAATGAAAAACTGTTTTTT
.,17,TRBV11-2,.,TRBJ2-7,CASSLEEGGPGHYEQYF,TGTGCCAGCAGCTTAGAGGAGGGGGGACCGGGACACTACGAGCAGTACTTC
.,12,TRBV12-3/TRBV12-4,few,TRBJ2-7,CASSPPGHEQYF,TGTGCCAGCAGCCCCCCAGGGCACGAGCAGTACTTC
.,15,TRBV28,many,TRBJ1-5,CASSLNTDSNQPQHF,TGTGCCAGCAGCCTAAACACGGATAGCAATCAGCCCCAGCATTTT
TRBD1,15,TRBV19,.,TRBJ2-7,CASSHGQGAGYEQYF,TGTGCCAGTAGCCATGGACAGGGGGCGGGTTACGAGCAGTACTTC
.,13,TRBV5-3,.,TRBJ1-1,CASSNVRYTEAFF,TGTGCCAGCAGCAACGTACGCTACACTGAAGCTTTCTTT
TRBD1,15,TRBV6-5,few,TRBJ2-1,CASSWPGQGNNEQFF,TGTGCCAGCAGTTGGCCGGGACAGGGGAACAATGAGCAGTTCTTC